This T cell receptor (beta chain) was retrieved from a study of T cells expressing NK-cell markers. General observations from the study: Nothing established the HCMV specificity of expanded NKG2C+ T cell clones.

For TCR beta, cDNA was produced by 5'RACE template switching with UMIs. TCRdb reprocessed the 5' RACE reads and reports one entry per CDR3 protein, with no DNA. Here the sample table reports roughly 390,000 distinct CDR3 sequences. On this clonotype itself: As yet, its antigen is unknown.

Sequencing was performed on blood T cells: a sorted CD56 or NKG2C T cell subset, CD4+ or CD8+ T cells, or bulk PBMC T cells (not recorded which). This clonotype originated in a man aged 18 to 69 in good health.

The CDR3 sequence is CASSRRGLTEAFF. The chain recombines TRBV5-6 with TRBJ1-1; TCRdb designates TRBD1, a call that cannot be tested without DNA. Germline CDR1 SGHDT, CDR2 YYEEEE. This CDR3 has 13 residues.